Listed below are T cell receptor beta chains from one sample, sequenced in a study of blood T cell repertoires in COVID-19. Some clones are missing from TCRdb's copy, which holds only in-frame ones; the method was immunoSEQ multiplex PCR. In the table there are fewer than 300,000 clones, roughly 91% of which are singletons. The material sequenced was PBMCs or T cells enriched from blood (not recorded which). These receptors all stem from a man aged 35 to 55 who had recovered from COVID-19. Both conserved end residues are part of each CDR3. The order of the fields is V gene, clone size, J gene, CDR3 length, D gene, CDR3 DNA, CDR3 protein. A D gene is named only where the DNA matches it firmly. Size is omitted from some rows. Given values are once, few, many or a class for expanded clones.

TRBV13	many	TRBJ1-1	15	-	TGTGCCAGCAGCCATCGGGGGGCGGGGTGGGCTGAAGCTTTCTTT	CASSHRGAGWAEAFF
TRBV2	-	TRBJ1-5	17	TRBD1	TGTGCCAGCAGTAGGACAGGGCTGGGATTATGGGATCAGCCCCAGCATTTT	CASSRTGLGLWDQPQHF
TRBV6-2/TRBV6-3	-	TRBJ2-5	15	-	TGTGCCAGCAGTTACTCTAGGGGCGCCATGGAGACCCAGTACTTC	CASSYSRGAMETQYF
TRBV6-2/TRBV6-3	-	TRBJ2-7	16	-	TGTGCCAGCAGTTACTTCGGTGGACAGCGCGGCTACGAGCAGTACTTC	CASSYFGGQRGYEQYF
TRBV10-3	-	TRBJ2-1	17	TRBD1	TGTGCCATCAGTCGACGAGAGAGGACAGGGGACTACAATGAGCAGTTCTTC	CAISRRERTGDYNEQFF
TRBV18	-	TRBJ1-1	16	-	TGTGCCAGCTCCTTACAGGGATACGGTGGGAACACTGAAGCTTTCTTT	CASSLQGYGGNTEAFF
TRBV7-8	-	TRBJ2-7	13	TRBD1	TGTGCCAGCAGCCCCAGACAGGGGTACGAGCAGTACTTC	CASSPRQGYEQYF
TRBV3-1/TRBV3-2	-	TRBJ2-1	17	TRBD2	TGTGCCAGCAGCCACCTCGTGGGGACTAGCGGGAGAAATGAGCAGTTCTTC	CASSHLVGTSGRNEQFF
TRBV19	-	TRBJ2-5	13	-	TGTGCCAGTAGTAAGACAGACCAAGAGACCCAGTACTTC	CASSKTDQETQYF
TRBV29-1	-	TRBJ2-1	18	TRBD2	TGCAGCGTTGAAGATCCACGTATTAGCGGGAGGGCCTTGAATGAGCAGTTCTTC	CSVEDPRISGRALNEQFF